This T cell receptor beta chain was identified in a study of T cells in localized non-small cell lung cancer. Notes on this clone: Antigen: not known.

With 4 bases clipped from V and 7 bases from J, the junction kept 11 bases outside the gene matches. CDR3 length equals 15 residues. The V gene's germline CDR1 is SGHRS and CDR2 YFSETQ. Study-wide results and limits: Adjacent lung exhibited a median of about 50 among the 100 most abundant tumor clones. Compared with tumor, uninvolved adjacent lung displayed greater T cell clonality, ranking highest overall.

Assay used: immunoSEQ multiplex PCR; TCRdb lists only in-frame clones, some missing. Of around 90,000 clones in the sample, over 60% were seen once. V usage is TRBV5-1 and J usage is TRBJ2-5, with 9 positions matching TRBD2. This TCR came from a man between 40 and 70 years old with stage II squamous cell lung carcinoma. Sequenced material: PBMCs, taken before any cancer treatment. CDR3 amino acids: CASSPTSGFSGTQYF. CDR3 in DNA: TGCGCCAGCAGCCCGACTAGCGGATTTTCGGGGACCCAGTACTTC.